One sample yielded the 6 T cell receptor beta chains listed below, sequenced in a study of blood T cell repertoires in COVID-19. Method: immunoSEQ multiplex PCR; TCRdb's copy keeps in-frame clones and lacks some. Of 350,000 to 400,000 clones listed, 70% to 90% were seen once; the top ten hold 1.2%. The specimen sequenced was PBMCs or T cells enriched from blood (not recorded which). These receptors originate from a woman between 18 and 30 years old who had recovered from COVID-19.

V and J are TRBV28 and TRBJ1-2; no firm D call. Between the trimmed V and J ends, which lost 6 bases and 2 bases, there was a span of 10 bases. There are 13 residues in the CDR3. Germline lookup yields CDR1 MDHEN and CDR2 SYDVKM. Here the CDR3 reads CASSPQANYGYTF. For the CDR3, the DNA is TGTGCCAGCAGCCCTCAGGCGAACTATGGCTACACCTTC.

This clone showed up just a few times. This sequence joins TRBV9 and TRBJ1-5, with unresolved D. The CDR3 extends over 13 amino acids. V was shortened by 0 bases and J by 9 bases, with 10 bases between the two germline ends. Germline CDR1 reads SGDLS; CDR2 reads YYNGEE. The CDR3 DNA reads TGTGCCAGCAGCGTAGGAACGAAGCCGCCCCAGCATTTT. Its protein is CASSVGTKPPQHF.

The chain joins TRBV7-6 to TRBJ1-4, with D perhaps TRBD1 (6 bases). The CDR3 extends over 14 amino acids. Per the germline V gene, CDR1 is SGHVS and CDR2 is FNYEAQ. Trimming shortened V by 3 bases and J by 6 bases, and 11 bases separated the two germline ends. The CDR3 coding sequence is TGTGCCAGCAGCTTCGGACAGAGCTATGAAAAACTGTTTTTT. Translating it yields CASSFGQSYEKLFF.

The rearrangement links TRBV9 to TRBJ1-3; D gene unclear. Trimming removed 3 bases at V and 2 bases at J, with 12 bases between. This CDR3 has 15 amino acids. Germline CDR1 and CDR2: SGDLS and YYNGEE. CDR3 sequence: CASSAEGAAGNTIYF. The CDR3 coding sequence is TGTGCCAGCAGCGCCGAGGGAGCTGCTGGAAACACCATATATTTT.

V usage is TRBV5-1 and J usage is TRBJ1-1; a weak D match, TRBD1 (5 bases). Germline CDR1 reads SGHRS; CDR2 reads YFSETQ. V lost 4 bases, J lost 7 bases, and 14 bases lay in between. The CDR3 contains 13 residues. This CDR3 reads CASSGWTPREAFF. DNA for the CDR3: TGCGCCAGCAGCGGGTGGACACCACGTGAAGCTTTCTTT.

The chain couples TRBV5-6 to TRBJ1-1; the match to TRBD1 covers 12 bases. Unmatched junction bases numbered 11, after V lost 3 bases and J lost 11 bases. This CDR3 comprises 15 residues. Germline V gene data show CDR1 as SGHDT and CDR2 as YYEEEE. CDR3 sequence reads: CASSSKGQGAIRAFF. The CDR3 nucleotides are TGTGCCAGCAGCTCGAAGGGACAGGGGGCGATTAGGGCTTTCTTT. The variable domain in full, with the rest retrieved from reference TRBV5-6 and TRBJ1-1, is DAGVTQSPTHLIKTRGQQVTLRCSPKSGHDTVSWYQQALGQGPQFIFQYYEEEERQRGNFPDRFSGHQFPNYSSELNVNALLLGDSALYLCASSSKGQGAIRAFFGQGTRLTVV.